The clone carrying this TCR beta chain was counted a few times. Its antigen is as yet unknown. The record originates from a study of T cell responses to AZD1222 COVID-19 vaccine. Study conclusions and caveats: At baseline, seropositivity was found in only 5 to 7 AZD1222 recipients.

Profiling relied on immunoSEQ multiplex PCR, and the TCRdb table lists in-frame clones only, not all of them. The table shows more than 75,000 clones, with roughly 80% occurring only once. This CDR3 has 18 residues. V lost 4 bases to trimming and J lost 1 base, with 22 bases between them. The germline V gene has CDR1 SGHDT and CDR2 YYEEEE. Source: peripheral blood, taken 28 days after the second AZD1222 dose. The rearrangement uses TRBV5-6 and TRBJ2-3, with a weak D call TRBD2 (6 bases). The TCR was taken from an adult who received the AZD1222 COVID-19 vaccine. CDR3 nucleotides: TGTGCCAGCAGCCGAGGCAAACGGAGGGTAGCGGGCACAGATACGCAGTATTTT. Translating it yields CASSRGKRRVAGTDTQYF.